This T cell receptor beta chain was observed in a study of neoadjuvant nivolumab and ipilimumab in lung cancer. The wider study: The combination arm added day-1 ipilimumab 1 mg/kg to nivolumab 3 mg/kg on days 1, 15, 29. Findings and caveats of the study: From pretherapy to surgery, tumor richness and clonality rose with dual therapy. TCR clonality did not significantly correlate with pathologic tumor regression. TCR richness and clonality were higher in tumors than adjacent uninvolved lung.

The CDR3 totals 16 residues. The V gene end was trimmed by 0 bases and the J gene end by 0 bases; junction bases not matched to a gene: 3. Looked up from germline, CDR1 is SGHNT and CDR2 is YYREEE (reference sequence). Sequencing was performed with immunoSEQ multiplex PCR; in TCRdb, only in-frame clones are kept and a portion is missing. The sample includes about 38,000 clones, roughly 89% of them seen just once. On this clone: Antigen: not known.

The TCR was taken from an adult with non-small cell lung cancer. The sequenced sample was peripheral blood, obtained before neoadjuvant nivolumab, alone or with ipilimumab. This chain joins TRBV5-4 and TRBJ2-1; TRBD2 aligns across 7 bases. CDR3 sequence (DNA): TGTGCCAGCAGCTTGGCCGGCGGGAGCTCCTACAATGAGCAGTTCTTC. It codes for CASSLAGGSSYNEQFF.